Listed here are 16 T cell receptor beta chains from one sample, sequenced in a study of Ad26.COV2.S vaccination and SARS-CoV-2 variants. TCRdb keeps only in-frame clones here, not all; method: immunoSEQ multiplex PCR. The table records approximately 480,000 clones, roughly 85% of them present only once. Treatment of the sample: roughly 20 received Ad26.COV2.S at low or high dose, single or two shots; 5 received placebo; per-sample allocation not given. All samples were drawn on day 63, counting from the first vaccine or placebo injection. The sample here was peripheral blood, taken in a trial of Ad26.COV2.S vaccine versus placebo. The receptors were sampled from a person aged 18-60 years who received the Ad26.COV2.S COVID-19 vaccine or a placebo.

The V gene is TRBV19, the J gene TRBJ2-6; D uncertain. This CDR3 is 15 amino acids long. CDR1 LNHDA and CDR2 SQIVND come from the germline V gene (reference sequence). Trimming pared 5 bases from V and 6 bases from J, leaving 14 bases between. CDR3 region: CASSLLLVEANVLTF. CDR3 coding DNA: TGTGCCAGTAGTCTCCTGTTGGTCGAGGCCAACGTCCTGACTTTC.

This sequence joins TRBV9 and TRBJ1-6; no firm D call. Trimming stripped 0 bases from V and 10 bases from J, with 11 bases between. This CDR3 has 14 amino acids. Germline lookup yields CDR1 SGDLS and CDR2 YYNGEE. In DNA form, the CDR3 reads TGTGCCAGCAGCGTAGCTCCTAAGGAATCACCCCTCCACTTT. Translation: CASSVAPKESPLHF.

This clone was detected only once. Here the CDR3 reads CASSTGTSSWGPYEQYF. In DNA form, the CDR3 reads TGTGCCAGCAGCACCGGGACTAGCTCCTGGGGGCCCTACGAGCAGTACTTC. The rearrangement uses TRBV7-2 and TRBJ2-7, with 9 bases identical to TRBD2. Trimming cost V 5 bases and J 2 bases; bases outside gene matches: 13. Germline V gene data show CDR1 as SGHTA and CDR2 as FQGNSA. This CDR3 region has 17 residues.

The chain joins TRBV4-2 to TRBJ1-5, with TRBD1 as a possible D gene (6 bases). Germline assignment: CDR1 LGHNA and CDR2 YNFKEQ. Trimming took 4 bases from V and 0 from J, leaving 10 bases between them. CDR3 length equals 15 residues. CDR3: CASSRGGDSNQPQHF. In nucleotides, the CDR3 is TGTGCCAGCAGCCGAGGGGGAGATAGCAATCAGCCCCAGCATTTT.

The V gene is TRBV7-2, the J gene TRBJ2-1; TRBD2 agrees at 11 bases. V gave up 5 bases and J gave up 8 bases; unmatched junction bases: 11. Germline values: CDR1 SGHTA, CDR2 FQGNSA. The CDR3 runs 16 residues. DNA of the CDR3: TGTGCCAGCAGCCCCGATCTTAGCGGGAGGGCCCATGAGCAGTTCTTC. Protein: CASSPDLSGRAHEQFF.

The table lists this clone with a count of one. The rearrangement joins TRBV7-9 to TRBJ2-2, with TRBD1 identical over 8 bases. Germline V gene data show CDR1 as SEHNR and CDR2 as FQNEAQ (reference sequence). This CDR3 is 15 amino acids long. Unmatched junction bases numbered 6, after V lost 4 bases and J lost 5 bases. The CDR3 sequence: CASSSAGGDTGELFF. The CDR3 region has the DNA TGTGCCAGCAGCTCCGCAGGGGGCGATACCGGGGAGCTGTTTTTT. The complete variable domain, with remaining parts taken from reference TRBV7-9 and TRBJ2-2, reads DTGVSQNPRHKITKRGQNVTFRCDPISEHNRLYWYRQTLGQGPEFLTYFQNEAQLEKSRLLSDRFSAERPKGSFSTLEIQRTEQGDSAMYLCASSSAGGDTGELFFGEGSRLTVL.

This chain links TRBV30 with TRBJ1-2; D remains ambiguous. Between the trimmed V and J ends, which lost 5 bases and 2 bases, there was a span of 12 bases. CDR1 GTSNPN and CDR2 SVGIG come from the germline V gene (reference sequence). CDR3 length: 13 amino acids. DNA for the CDR3: TGTGCCTGGTCGGGGTCAGACAACTATGGCTACACCTTC. It codes for CAWSGSDNYGYTF. Complete variable domain (other parts from reference TRBV30 and TRBJ1-2): SQTIHQWPATLVQPVGSPLSLECTVEGTSNPNLYWYRQAAGRGLQLLFYSVGIGQISSEVPQNLSASRPQDRQFILSSKKLLLSDSGFYLCAWSGSDNYGYTFGSGTRLTVV.

This chain connects TRBV30 to TRBJ1-4, with TRBD1 identical over 11 bases. Losses at the gene ends were 3 bases for V and 5 bases for J; bases not matched to a gene: 2. The CDR3 contains 14 residues. Germline V gives CDR1 GTSNPN, CDR2 SVGIG (reference sequence). The CDR3, as DNA: TGTGCCTGGAGCAGGACAGGGGGCAATGAAAAACTGTTTTTT. This sequence encodes CAWSRTGGNEKLFF.

The chain carries TRBV10-3 and TRBJ1-2; TRBD1 is a possible D gene (6 bases). This CDR3 region has 15 residues. Germline-derived CDR1 and CDR2 are ENHRY and SYGVKD. The ends were cut back, 6 bases at V and 3 bases at J, with 17 bases in the middle. This chain's CDR3 is CAIRGTPEPDYGYTF. The CDR3 DNA reads as TGTGCCATCAGGGGGACACCGGAACCCGACTATGGCTACACCTTC.

The CDR3 loop is CASSQQGLNTGELFF. CDR3 coding DNA: TGTGCCAGCAGCCAACAGGGGCTGAACACCGGGGAGCTGTTTTTT. The chain is built from TRBV3-1 (or the pseudogene TRBV3-2) and TRBJ2-2, with D maybe TRBD1 (6 bases). The germline V and J ends were trimmed by 2 bases and 1 base, with 8 bases remaining between them. CDR3 size: 15 residues. Germline CDR1 is LGHDT and CDR2 is YNNKEL (reference sequence).

The chain uses TRBV15 and TRBJ2-1; D might be TRBD1 or TRBD2, each matching 5 bases. V was clipped by 0 bases and J by 8 bases, with 11 bases between them. Germline assignment: CDR1 LNHNV and CDR2 YYDKDF (reference sequence). CDR3 length equals 14 residues. The CDR3 bases are TGTGCCACCAGCAGAGATCTCGTGGGGGATGAGCAGTTCTTC. It is translated as CATSRDLVGDEQFF.

This chain joins TRBV6-5 and TRBJ2-1, with a possible D match to TRBD2 (5 bases). Germline values: CDR1 MNHEY, CDR2 SVGAGI. V was clipped by 6 bases and J by 7 bases, with 7 bases between them. This CDR3 has 11 amino acids. DNA of the CDR3: TGTGCCAGCAGCCGGAGGAATGAGCAGTTCTTC. Translating it yields CASSRRNEQFF.

The chain couples TRBV7-2 to TRBJ2-5, with a possible D match to TRBD2 (6 bases). Trimming shortened V by 5 bases and J by 1 base, and 20 bases separated the two germline ends. The V gene's germline CDR1 is SGHTA and CDR2 FQGNSA. The CDR3 runs to 17 residues. Here the CDR3 DNA reads TGTGCCAGCAGCGCTAGTCCGGGACTGGTAGGCCAAGAGACCCAGTACTTC. Its protein is CASSASPGLVGQETQYF.

The chain employs TRBV18 and TRBJ2-2, with no clear D. The germline V and J ends were trimmed by 3 bases and 0 bases, with 11 bases remaining between them. The germline gives CDR1 KGHSH, CDR2 LQKENI. This CDR3 is built from 16 residues. As DNA, the CDR3 is TGTGCCAGCTCACCGTCGATCCCCGCGAACACCGGGGAGCTGTTTTTT. Translating it yields CASSPSIPANTGELFF.

This chain connects TRBV24-1 to TRBJ2-1; 12 bases are a match to TRBD2. Germline V gene lookup returns CDR1 KGHDR and CDR2 SFDVKD. This CDR3 has 18 amino acids. The ends lost 3 bases at V and 8 bases at J; junction bases unmatched: 13. DNA for the CDR3: TGTGCCACCAGTGATCCCGGGACTAGCGGGCCCCTTGGGGATGAGCAGTTCTTC. Protein product: CATSDPGTSGPLGDEQFF.

This clone was observed a handful of times. The J gene is TRBJ2-7, the V gene TRBV5-6, with 8 positions matching TRBD2. The CDR3 sequence is 14 residues long. CDR1 SGHDT and CDR2 YYEEEE come from the germline V gene. V was clipped by 7 bases and J by 0 bases; unmatched bases: 6. CDR3 sequence: CASGSAGVSYEQYF. The CDR3 coding sequence is TGTGCCAGCGGATCAGCGGGAGTCTCCTACGAGCAGTACTTC.